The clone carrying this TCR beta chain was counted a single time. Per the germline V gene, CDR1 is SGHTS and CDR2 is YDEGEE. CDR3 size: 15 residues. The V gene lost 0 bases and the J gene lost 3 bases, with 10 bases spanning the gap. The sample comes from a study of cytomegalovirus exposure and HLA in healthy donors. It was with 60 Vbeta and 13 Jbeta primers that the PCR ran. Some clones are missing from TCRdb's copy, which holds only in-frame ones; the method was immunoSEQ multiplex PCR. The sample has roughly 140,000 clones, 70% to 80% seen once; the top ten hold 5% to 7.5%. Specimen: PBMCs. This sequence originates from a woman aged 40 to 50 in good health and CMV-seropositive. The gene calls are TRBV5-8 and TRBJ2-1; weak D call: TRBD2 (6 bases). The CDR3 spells CASSLGGTVYNEQFF. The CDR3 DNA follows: TGTGCCAGCAGCTTGGGCGGGACCGTCTACAATGAGCAGTTCTTC.